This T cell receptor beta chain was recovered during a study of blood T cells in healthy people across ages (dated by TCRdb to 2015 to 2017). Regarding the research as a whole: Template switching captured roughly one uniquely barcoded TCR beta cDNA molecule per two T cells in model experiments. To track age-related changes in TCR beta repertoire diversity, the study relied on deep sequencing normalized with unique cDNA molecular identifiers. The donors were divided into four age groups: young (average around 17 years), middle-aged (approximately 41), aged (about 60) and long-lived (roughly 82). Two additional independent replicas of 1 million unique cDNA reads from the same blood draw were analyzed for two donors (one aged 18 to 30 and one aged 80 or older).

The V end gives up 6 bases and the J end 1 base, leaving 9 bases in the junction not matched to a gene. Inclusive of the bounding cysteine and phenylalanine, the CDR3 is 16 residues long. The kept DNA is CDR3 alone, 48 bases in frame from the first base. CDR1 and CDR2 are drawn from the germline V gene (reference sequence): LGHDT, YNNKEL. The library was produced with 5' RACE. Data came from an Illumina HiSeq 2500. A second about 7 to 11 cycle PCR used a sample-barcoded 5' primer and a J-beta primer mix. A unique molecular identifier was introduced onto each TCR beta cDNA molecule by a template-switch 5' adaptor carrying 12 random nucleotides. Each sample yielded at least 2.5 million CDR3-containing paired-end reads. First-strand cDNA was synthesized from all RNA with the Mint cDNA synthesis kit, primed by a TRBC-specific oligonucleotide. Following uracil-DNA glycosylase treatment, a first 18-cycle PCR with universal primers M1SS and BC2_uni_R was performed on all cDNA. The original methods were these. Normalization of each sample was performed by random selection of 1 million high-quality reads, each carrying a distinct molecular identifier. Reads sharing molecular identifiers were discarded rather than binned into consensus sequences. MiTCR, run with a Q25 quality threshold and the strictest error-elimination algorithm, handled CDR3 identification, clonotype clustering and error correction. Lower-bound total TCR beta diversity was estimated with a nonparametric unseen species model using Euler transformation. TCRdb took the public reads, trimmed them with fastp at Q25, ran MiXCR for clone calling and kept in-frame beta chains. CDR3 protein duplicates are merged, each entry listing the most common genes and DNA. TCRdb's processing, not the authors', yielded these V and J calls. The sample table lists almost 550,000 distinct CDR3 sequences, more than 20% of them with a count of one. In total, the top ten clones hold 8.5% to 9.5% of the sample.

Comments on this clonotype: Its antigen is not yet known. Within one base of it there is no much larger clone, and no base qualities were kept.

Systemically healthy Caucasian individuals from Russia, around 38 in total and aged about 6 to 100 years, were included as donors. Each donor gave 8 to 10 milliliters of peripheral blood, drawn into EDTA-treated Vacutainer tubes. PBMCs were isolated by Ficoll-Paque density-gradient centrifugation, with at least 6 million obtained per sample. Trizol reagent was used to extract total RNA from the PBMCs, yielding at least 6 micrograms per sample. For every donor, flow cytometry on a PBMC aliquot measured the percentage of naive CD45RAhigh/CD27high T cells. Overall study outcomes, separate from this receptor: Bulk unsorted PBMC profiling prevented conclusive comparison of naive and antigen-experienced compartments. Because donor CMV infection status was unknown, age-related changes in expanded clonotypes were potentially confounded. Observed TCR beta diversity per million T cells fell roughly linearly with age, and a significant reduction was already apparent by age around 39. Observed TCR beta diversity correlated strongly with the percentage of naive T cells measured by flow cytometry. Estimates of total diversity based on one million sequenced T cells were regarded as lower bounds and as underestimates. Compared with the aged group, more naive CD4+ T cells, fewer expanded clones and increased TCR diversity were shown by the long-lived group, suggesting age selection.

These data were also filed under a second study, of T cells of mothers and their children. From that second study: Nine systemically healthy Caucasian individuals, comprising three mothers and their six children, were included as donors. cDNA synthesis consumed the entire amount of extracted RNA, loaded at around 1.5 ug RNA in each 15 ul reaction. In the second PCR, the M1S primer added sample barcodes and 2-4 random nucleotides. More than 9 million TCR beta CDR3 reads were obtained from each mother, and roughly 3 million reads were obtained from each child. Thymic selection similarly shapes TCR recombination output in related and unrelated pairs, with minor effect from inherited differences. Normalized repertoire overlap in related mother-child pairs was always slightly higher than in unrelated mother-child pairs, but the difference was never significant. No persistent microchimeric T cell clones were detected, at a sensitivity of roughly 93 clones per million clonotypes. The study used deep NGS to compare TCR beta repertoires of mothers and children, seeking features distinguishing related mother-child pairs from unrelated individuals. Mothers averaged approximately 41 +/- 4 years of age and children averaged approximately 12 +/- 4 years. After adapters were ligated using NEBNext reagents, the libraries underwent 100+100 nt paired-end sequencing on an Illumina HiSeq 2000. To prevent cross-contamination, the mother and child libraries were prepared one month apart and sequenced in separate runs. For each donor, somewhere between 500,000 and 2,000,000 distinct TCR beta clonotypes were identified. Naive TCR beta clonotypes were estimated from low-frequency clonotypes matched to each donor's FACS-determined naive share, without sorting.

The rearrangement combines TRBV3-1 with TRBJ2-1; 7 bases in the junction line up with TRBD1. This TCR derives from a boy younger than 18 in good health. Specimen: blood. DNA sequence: TGTGCCAGCAGTCGCAGGGGGAAGGAATCCTACAATGAGCAGTTCTTC. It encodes CASSRRGKESYNEQFF.